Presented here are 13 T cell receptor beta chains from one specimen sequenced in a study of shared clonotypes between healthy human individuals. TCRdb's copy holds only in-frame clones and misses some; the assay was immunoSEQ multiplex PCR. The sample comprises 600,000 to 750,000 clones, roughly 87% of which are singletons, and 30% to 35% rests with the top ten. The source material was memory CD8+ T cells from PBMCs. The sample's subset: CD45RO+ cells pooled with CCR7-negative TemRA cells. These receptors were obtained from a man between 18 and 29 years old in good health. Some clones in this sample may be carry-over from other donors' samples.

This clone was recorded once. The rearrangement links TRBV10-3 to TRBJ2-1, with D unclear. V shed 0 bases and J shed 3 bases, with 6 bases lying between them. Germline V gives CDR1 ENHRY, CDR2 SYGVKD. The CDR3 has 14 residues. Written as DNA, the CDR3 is TGTGCCATCAGTGAGTCAACAAGCTACAATGAGCAGTTCTTC. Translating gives CAISESTSYNEQFF.

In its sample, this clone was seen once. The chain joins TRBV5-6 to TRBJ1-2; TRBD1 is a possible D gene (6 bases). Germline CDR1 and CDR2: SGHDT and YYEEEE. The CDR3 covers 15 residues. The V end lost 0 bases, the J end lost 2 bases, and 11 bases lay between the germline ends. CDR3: CASSLVGGQNYGYTF. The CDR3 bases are TGTGCCAGCAGCTTGGTCGGGGGGCAAAACTATGGCTACACCTTC.

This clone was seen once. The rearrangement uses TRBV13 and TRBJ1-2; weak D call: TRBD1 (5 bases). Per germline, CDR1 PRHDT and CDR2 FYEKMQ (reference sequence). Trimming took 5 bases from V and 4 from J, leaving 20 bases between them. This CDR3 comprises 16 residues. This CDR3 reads CASSPLGVGDFYGYTF. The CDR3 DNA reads TGTGCCAGCAGCCCCCTGGGGGTGGGGGACTTCTATGGCTACACCTTC.

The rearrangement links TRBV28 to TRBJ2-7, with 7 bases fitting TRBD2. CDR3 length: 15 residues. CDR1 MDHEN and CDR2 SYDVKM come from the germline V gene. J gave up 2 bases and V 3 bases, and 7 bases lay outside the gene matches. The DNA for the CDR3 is TGTGCCAGCAGTTTTAGGTCTAGCGGAGCCTACGAGCAGTACTTC. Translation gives CASSFRSSGAYEQYF.

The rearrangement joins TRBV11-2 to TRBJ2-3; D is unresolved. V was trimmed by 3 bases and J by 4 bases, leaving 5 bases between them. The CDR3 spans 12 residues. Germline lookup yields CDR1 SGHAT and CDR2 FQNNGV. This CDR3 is CASSFVADTQYF. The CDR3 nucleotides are TGTGCCAGCAGCTTTGTGGCAGATACGCAGTATTTT.

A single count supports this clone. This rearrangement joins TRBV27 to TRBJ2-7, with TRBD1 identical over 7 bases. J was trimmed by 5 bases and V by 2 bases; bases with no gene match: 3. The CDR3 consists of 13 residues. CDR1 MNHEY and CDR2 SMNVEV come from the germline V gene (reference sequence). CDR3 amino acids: CASSLTRGNEQYF. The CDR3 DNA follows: TGTGCCAGCAGTTTAACCAGGGGGAACGAGCAGTACTTC.

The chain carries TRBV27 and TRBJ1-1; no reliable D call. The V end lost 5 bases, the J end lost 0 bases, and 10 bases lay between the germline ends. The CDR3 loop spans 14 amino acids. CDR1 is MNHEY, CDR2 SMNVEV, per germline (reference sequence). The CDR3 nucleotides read TGTGCCAGCAGTCCGCTTATCCTGAACACTGAAGCTTTCTTT. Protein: CASSPLILNTEAFF.

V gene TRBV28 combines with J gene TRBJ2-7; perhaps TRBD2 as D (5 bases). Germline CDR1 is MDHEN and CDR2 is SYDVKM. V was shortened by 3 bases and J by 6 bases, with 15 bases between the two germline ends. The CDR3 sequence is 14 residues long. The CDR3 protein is CASSFLAAMGEQYF. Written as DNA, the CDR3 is TGTGCCAGCAGTTTCCTAGCCGCGATGGGCGAGCAGTACTTC.

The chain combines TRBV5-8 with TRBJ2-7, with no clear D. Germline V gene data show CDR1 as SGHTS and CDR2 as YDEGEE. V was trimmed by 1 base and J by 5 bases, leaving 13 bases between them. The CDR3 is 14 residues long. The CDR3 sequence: CASSLSQLLNEQYF. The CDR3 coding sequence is TGTGCCAGCAGCTTGAGTCAGTTGTTGAACGAGCAGTACTTC. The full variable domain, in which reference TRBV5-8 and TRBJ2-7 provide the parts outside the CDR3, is EAGVTQSPTHLIKTRGQQATLRCSPISGHTSVYWYQQALGLGLQFLLWYDEGEERNRGNFPPRFSGRQFPNYSSELNVNALELEDSALYLCASSLSQLLNEQYFGPGTRLTVT.

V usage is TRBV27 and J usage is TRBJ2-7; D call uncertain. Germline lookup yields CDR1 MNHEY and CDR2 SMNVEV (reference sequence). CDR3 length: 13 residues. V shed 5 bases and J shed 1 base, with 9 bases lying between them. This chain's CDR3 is CASSTTGSYEQYF. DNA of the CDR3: TGTGCCAGCAGTACGACTGGGTCCTACGAGCAGTACTTC.

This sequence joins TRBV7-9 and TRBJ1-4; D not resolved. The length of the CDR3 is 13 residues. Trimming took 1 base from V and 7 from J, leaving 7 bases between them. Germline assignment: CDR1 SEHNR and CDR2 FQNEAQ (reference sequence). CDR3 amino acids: CASSLGNGEKLFF. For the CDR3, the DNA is TGTGCCAGCAGCTTAGGAAACGGTGAAAAACTGTTTTTT.

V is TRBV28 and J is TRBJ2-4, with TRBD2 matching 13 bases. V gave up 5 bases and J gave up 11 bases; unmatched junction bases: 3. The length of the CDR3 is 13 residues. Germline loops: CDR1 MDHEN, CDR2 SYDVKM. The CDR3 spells CASSPGLAGLQYF. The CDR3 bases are TGTGCCAGCAGTCCGGGACTAGCGGGACTTCAGTACTTC.

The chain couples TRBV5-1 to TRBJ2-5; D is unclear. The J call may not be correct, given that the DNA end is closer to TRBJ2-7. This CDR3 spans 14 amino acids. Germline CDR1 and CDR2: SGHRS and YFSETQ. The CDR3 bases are TGCGCCAGCAGCTTGGGTAGTGGACCCTACGAGCAGTACTTC. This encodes CASSLGSGPYEQYF.